This is a list of T cell receptor beta chains from one sample in a study of blood T cells in healthy people across ages. Via MiXCR, TCRdb re-called the 5' RACE reads, giving one row per CDR3 protein. The table records hundreds of thousands of distinct CDR3 sequences, roughly 32% of them present only once. Sequencing input: blood. The receptors come from an elderly woman in good health. Both conserved end residues are part of each CDR3. The order of the fields is CDR3 protein, CDR3 DNA, D gene, clone size, J gene, V gene. The D gene is left open where the match is weak. Clone size is stated in some rows and not others, as once, few, many or a class when expanded.

CDR3: CASSTGLAKYF; DNA: TGTGCCAGCAGCACGGGACTAGCAAAGTACTTC; D: TRBD2; size: many; J: TRBJ2-5; V: TRBV12-3/TRBV12-4
CDR3: CATSERTDTQYF; DNA: TGTGCCACCAGTGAAAGGACAGATACGCAGTATTTT; D: NA; size: many; J: TRBJ2-3; V: TRBV24-1
CDR3: CASSLGQGGEIPGAFF; DNA: TGTGCCAGCAGTTTGGGGCAGGGAGGGGAAATACCTGGAGCTTTCTTT; D: NA; size: few; J: TRBJ1-1; V: TRBV27
CDR3: CSVEGPTGFYGYTF; DNA: TGCAGCGTTGAAGGCCCGACAGGGTTTTATGGCTACACCTTC; D: TRBD1; size: NA; J: TRBJ1-2; V: TRBV29-1
CDR3: CSADAAGYRYGYTF; DNA: TGCAGTGCTGACGCGGCGGGGTATCGCTATGGCTACACCTTC; D: NA; size: many; J: TRBJ1-2; V: TRBV20-1
CDR3: CASSIGQYQETQYF; DNA: TGTGCCAGCAGTATAGGACAGTACCAAGAGACCCAGTACTTC; D: NA; size: many; J: TRBJ2-5; V: TRBV12-3/TRBV12-4
CDR3: CASRPDRGWGRETQYF; DNA: TGTGCCAGCAGGCCCGACCGGGGTTGGGGCCGGGAGACCCAGTACTTC; D: NA; size: many; J: TRBJ2-5; V: TRBV6-5
CDR3: CASSSYGGSSYNEQYF; DNA: TGTGCCAGCAGCTCGTACGGGGGGTCCTCCTACAATGAGCAGTACTTC; D: TRBD2; size: NA; J: TRBJ2-4; V: TRBV6-5
CDR3: CASSQEVGRGLASYNEQFF; DNA: TGTGCCAGCAGCCAGGAGGTTGGGAGGGGACTAGCGTCGTACAATGAGCAGTTCTTC; D: TRBD2; size: few; J: TRBJ2-1; V: TRBV4-2
CDR3: CSASQGRNTEAFF; DNA: TGCAGTGCTAGTCAGGGGAGGAACACTGAAGCTTTCTTT; D: NA; size: many; J: TRBJ1-1; V: TRBV20-1
CDR3: CASNRGPSQETQYF; DNA: TGCGCCAGCAACAGGGGCCCCTCTCAAGAGACCCAGTACTTC; D: TRBD1; size: many; J: TRBJ2-5; V: TRBV5-1
CDR3: CASRGRTSGDNEQFF; DNA: TGTGCCAGCAGGGGTCGGACTAGCGGGGACAATGAGCAGTTCTTC; D: TRBD2; size: many; J: TRBJ2-1; V: TRBV6-6
CDR3: CASSDQGIQRTDTQYF; DNA: TGTGCCAGCAGCGACCAGGGGATCCAGCGCACAGATACGCAGTATTTT; D: NA; size: many; J: TRBJ2-3; V: TRBV9
CDR3: CSARQQGSGTEAFF; DNA: TGCAGTGCTAGACAACAGGGGAGCGGCACTGAAGCTTTCTTT; D: TRBD1; size: NA; J: TRBJ1-1; V: TRBV20-1
CDR3: CASTPGQGFSETQYF; DNA: TGTGCCAGCACACCGGGACAGGGCTTTTCGGAGACCCAGTACTTC; D: TRBD1; size: many; J: TRBJ2-5; V: TRBV5-6